One and the same sample provided the 32 T cell receptor beta chains below, sequenced in a study of identical twins. TCRdb reanalysed the 5' RACE reads using MiXCR and keeps one entry per CDR3 protein. Here the sample spans 1,800,000 or so distinct CDR3 sequences, less than 35% being singletons. Sequencing was done on a sample of cord blood. These receptor sequences come from a newborn girl in good health.

The gene calls are TRBV20-1 and TRBJ2-3; TRBD2 matches 9 bases. The germline gives CDR1 DFQATT, CDR2 SNEGSKA (reference sequence). CDR3 length equals 16 residues. With 4 bases clipped from V and 3 bases from J, the junction kept 11 bases outside the gene matches. The CDR3 region has the DNA TGCAGTGCTACTAGCGGGACGGACGCTACGACAGATACGCAGTATTTT. It is translated as CSATSGTDATTDTQYF.

V and J are TRBV6-1 and TRBJ1-1; the D is unclear. The CDR3 length is 13 residues. The germline V gene has CDR1 MNHNS and CDR2 SASEGT. Between the trimmed V and J ends, which lost 7 bases and 0 bases, there was a span of 9 bases. The CDR3 reads CASTSSLNTEAFF. DNA of the CDR3: TGTGCCAGCACCTCCTCTCTGAACACTGAAGCTTTCTTT.

The V call is TRBV5-1, the J call TRBJ1-1; D is perhaps TRBD1 (6 bases). Looked up from germline, CDR1 is SGHRS and CDR2 is YFSETQ. V dropped 7 bases and J dropped 0 bases, with 13 bases sitting between them. This CDR3 has 14 amino acids. The DNA for the CDR3 is TGCGCCAGCGAACAGGGAGGGATGAACACTGAAGCTTTCTTT. Protein sequence: CASEQGGMNTEAFF.

The gene calls are TRBV27 and TRBJ1-1, with D uncertain. Germline-derived CDR1 and CDR2 are MNHEY and SMNVEV (reference sequence). The CDR3 is made up of 14 amino acids. The ends were cut back, 0 bases at V and 1 base at J, with 6 bases in the middle. The CDR3 is CASSLSVPNTEAFF. CDR3 bases: TGTGCCAGCAGTTTATCGGTCCCGAACACTGAAGCTTTCTTT.

This clonotype came up many times. Compared with germline, one end of the junction differs, possibly owing to a read error. The J gene is TRBJ1-2, the V gene TRBV6-1; unclear D gene. Per the germline V gene, CDR1 is MNHNS and CDR2 is SASEGT. This CDR3 is built from 12 residues. The DNA of the CDR3 is TGTGCCAGCACTGAAGGGAACTATGGCTACACCTTC. Its protein product is CASTEGNYGYTF.

This rearrangement joins TRBV10-3 to TRBJ2-3, with TRBD1 as a possible D gene (6 bases). V was trimmed by 0 bases and J by 2 bases, leaving 9 bases between them. This CDR3 is built from 15 residues. Per the germline V gene, CDR1 is ENHRY and CDR2 is SYGVKD. The CDR3 nucleotides are TGTGCCATCAGTGAGTCGACAGGTCTCACAGATACGCAGTATTTT. This translates into CAISESTGLTDTQYF.

The chain employs TRBV3-1 and TRBJ2-1, with 14 bases fitting TRBD2. The V and J ends lost 5 bases and 13 bases, in that order; junction bases with no gene match: 4. This CDR3 comprises 13 residues. Germline V lookup: CDR1 LGHDT, CDR2 YNNKEL (reference sequence). The CDR3: CASSEGLAGDQFF. The CDR3 DNA reads as TGTGCCAGCAGCGAGGGACTAGCGGGAGATCAGTTCTTC.

This clonotype was seen a few times. The rearrangement links TRBV14 to TRBJ2-4, with D perhaps given as TRBD1 or TRBD2 (5 bases each). Trimming left V 4 bases short and J 2 bases short, with 9 bases between. The CDR3 sequence is 14 residues long. The germline V gene encodes CDR1 SGHDN and CDR2 FVKESK. The CDR3 region has the DNA TGTGCCAGCAGCCTCAGGGAGACCAAAAACATTCAGTACTTC. Its translation is CASSLRETKNIQYF.

This clonotype was observed a few times. CDR3 DNA: TGCAGCAAGTTCACCAATCCCTGGGGCTCCTACAATGAGCAGTTCTTC. The encoded protein is CSKFTNPWGSYNEQFF. This chain uses TRBV29-1 with TRBJ2-1; no clear D. V lost 8 bases, J lost 0 bases, and 20 bases lay in between. CDR1 is SQVTM and CDR2 is ANQGSEA in the germline V gene. The CDR3 covers 16 residues.

The rearrangement joins TRBV28 to TRBJ1-6; 10 bases map to TRBD1. This CDR3 has 15 residues. Per the germline V gene, CDR1 is MDHEN and CDR2 is SYDVKM. The V gene end was trimmed by 5 bases and the J gene end by 7 bases; junction bases not matched to a gene: 5. The CDR3 region is CASSDRGRGNSPLHF. CDR3 nucleotides: TGTGCCAGCAGTGACAGGGGGCGCGGGAATTCACCCCTCCACTTT.

This clonotype appeared many times. The gene calls are TRBV5-1 and TRBJ2-4; 9 bases are a match to TRBD2. CDR1 and CDR2 from the germline V gene are SGHRS and YFSETQ. V gave up 3 bases and J gave up 6 bases; unmatched junction bases: 10. This CDR3 spans 16 amino acids. The CDR3 here is CASSSPSGVAGNIQYF. CDR3 nucleotides: TGCGCCAGCAGCTCACCTAGCGGGGTAGCTGGAAACATTCAGTACTTC.

This sequence joins TRBV5-5 and TRBJ1-1, with D hard to call. Deletions cut 2 bases from V and 1 base from J, with 9 bases between. Per germline, CDR1 SGHKS and CDR2 YYEKEE (reference sequence). The CDR3 loop spans 14 amino acids. The CDR3 nucleotides are TGTGCCAGCAGCTTCAGTCACCAGAACACTGAAGCTTTCTTT. Translated: CASSFSHQNTEAFF.

J is TRBJ2-1 and V is TRBV5-1; D possibly matches TRBD1 or TRBD2 (5 bases each). Trimming cost V 0 bases and J 8 bases, with 12 bases left between them. The CDR3 extends over 14 amino acids. Germline V gives CDR1 SGHRS, CDR2 YFSETQ. The CDR3 protein is CASSLAGRDHEQFF. The CDR3 DNA is TGCGCCAGCAGCTTGGCGGGTAGGGACCATGAGCAGTTCTTC.

The chain has TRBV6-5 and TRBJ2-5; a possible D gene is TRBD2 (5 bases). From germline, CDR1 is MNHEY and CDR2 SVGAGI. Deletions cut 0 bases from V and 11 bases from J, with 10 bases between. CDR3 size: 12 residues. The CDR3 sequence is CASSYSMERQYF. CDR3 sequence (DNA): TGTGCCAGCAGTTACTCGATGGAGCGGCAGTACTTC.

The chain has TRBV27 and TRBJ2-1; 9 bases fit TRBD1. The CDR3 runs to 14 residues. Germline V lookup: CDR1 MNHEY, CDR2 SMNVEV (reference sequence). V was pared by 3 bases and J by 7 bases, with 4 bases of the junction left unmatched. This chain's CDR3 is CASSFGTGMNEQFF. The CDR3 coding sequence is TGTGCCAGCAGTTTCGGGACAGGGATGAATGAGCAGTTCTTC.

The J gene is TRBJ2-1, the V gene TRBV29-1; tentative D call: TRBD2 (6 bases). The V gene's germline CDR1 is SQVTM and CDR2 ANQGSEA. V lost 1 base and J 6 bases, leaving 13 bases between the germline ends. The CDR3 is 14 amino acids. CDR3 nucleotides: TGCAGCGTTGAAGCGGGACGGGGAGGCAATGAGCAGTTCTTC. Its protein product is CSVEAGRGGNEQFF.

The rearrangement uses TRBV29-1 and TRBJ2-2, with 8 bases lining up with TRBD2. CDR1 SQVTM and CDR2 ANQGSEA come from the germline V gene. There are 15 residues in the CDR3. The J segment lost 7 bases and the V segment lost 6 bases, leaving 13 bases of the junction unmatched. Here the CDR3 reads CSVETGTSSGGELFF. Here the CDR3 DNA reads TGCAGCGTCGAGACCGGGACTAGTAGCGGCGGGGAGCTGTTTTTT.

This chain links TRBV5-1 with TRBJ2-7, with TRBD2 matching over 8 bases. This CDR3 spans 14 amino acids. The junction had 7 bases not matched to a gene; V was cut back by 6 bases and J by 2 bases. Germline V lookup: CDR1 SGHRS, CDR2 YFSETQ. The CDR3 bases are TGCGCCAGCACCACTTTAGCGGGAACCTACGAGCAGTACTTC. It codes for CASTTLAGTYEQYF.

The V call is TRBV7-9, the J call TRBJ2-3, with a weak D call TRBD2 (6 bases). This CDR3 is built from 18 residues. Germline values: CDR1 SEHNR, CDR2 FQNEAQ (reference sequence). V dropped 0 bases and J dropped 2 bases, with 18 bases sitting between them. CDR3 residues: CASSLALRDSSFTDTQYF. As DNA, the CDR3 is TGTGCCAGCAGCTTAGCGCTTAGGGACTCGAGCTTCACAGATACGCAGTATTTT.

The chain recombines TRBV12-3 or TRBV12-4 with TRBJ1-5; 8 nucleotides line up with TRBD1. V was clipped by 6 bases and J by 6 bases; unmatched bases: 7. The CDR3 has 14 amino acids. The CDR3 loop is CASSRVDRGQPQHF. CDR3 DNA sequence: TGTGCCAGCAGCCGCGTAGACAGGGGTCAGCCCCAGCATTTT.

This clonotype was detected a few times. The DNA for the CDR3 is TGTGCCAGCAGCGTAGTGGCAGGGGATACGCAGTATTTT. Residues: CASSVVAGDTQYF. The chain employs TRBV9 and TRBJ2-3; maybe TRBD1 (5 bases). The V gene's germline CDR1 is SGDLS and CDR2 YYNGEE. The CDR3 totals 13 residues. V was trimmed by 0 bases and J by 6 bases, leaving 8 bases between them.

About this clonotype: A single base separates this from a much larger clone, so it may be a read error. The V call is TRBV10-3, the J call TRBJ1-2; TRBD1 is a possible D gene (6 bases). Germline loops: CDR1 ENHRY, CDR2 SYGVKD. This CDR3 region has 15 residues. The CDR3 spells CAISEKDRANYGHTF. The CDR3 region has the DNA TGTGCCATCAGTGAGAAGGACAGAGCAAACTATGGCCACACCTTC.

The V and J genes are TRBV14 and TRBJ2-7; the match to TRBD1 covers 8 bases. CDR3 length: 15 residues. CDR1 and CDR2 from the germline V gene are SGHDN and FVKESK. Trimming removed 4 bases from V and 7 bases from J; junction bases left unmatched: 12. The CDR3 sequence: CASSRRTGSYNEQYF. In DNA, the CDR3 is TGTGCCAGCAGCCGCAGGACAGGGAGCTACAATGAGCAGTACTTC. The whole variable domain, remainder taken from reference TRBV14 and TRBJ2-7, is EAGVTQFPSHSVIEKGQTVTLRCDPISGHDNLYWYRRVMGKEIKFLLHFVKESKQDESGMPNNRFLAERTGGTYSTLKVQPAELEDSGVYFCASSRRTGSYNEQYFGPGTRLTVT.

This chain joins TRBV20-1 and TRBJ2-1, with D possibly being TRBD2 (6 bases). CDR1 and CDR2 from the germline V gene are DFQATT and SNEGSKA (reference sequence). This CDR3 is built from 14 residues. V was shortened by 3 bases and J by 13 bases, with 22 bases between the two germline ends. In nucleotides, the CDR3 is TGCAGTGCTAGCGAGGGACTCTCCGAAGAGACCCAGTTCTTC. Amino acids: CSASEGLSEETQFF.

This clonotype was recorded a few times. V and J are TRBV7-2 and TRBJ2-7, with D tentatively TRBD2 (5 bases). Germline loops: CDR1 SGHTA, CDR2 FQGNSA. Trimming removed 5 bases from V and 0 bases from J, with 17 bases in between. CDR3 length equals 16 residues. Written as DNA, the CDR3 is TGTGCCAGCAGCCCCCAGGACTCCCTTTACTCCTACGAGCAGTACTTC. Its protein is CASSPQDSLYSYEQYF. Filled out from reference TRBV7-2 and TRBJ2-7, the complete variable domain reads GAGVSQSPSNKVTEKGKDVELRCDPISGHTALYWYRQSLGQGLEFLIYFQGNSAPDKSGLPSDRFSAERTGGSVSTLTIQRTQQEDSAVYLCASSPQDSLYSYEQYFGPGTRLTVT.

This clonotype was counted a few times. In DNA form, the CDR3 reads TGTGCCAGCAGCTTAGCCGACAGGGGAGGGTTCTTC. Its translation: CASSLADRGGFF. The chain combines TRBV7-2 with TRBJ2-1; 8 bases agree with TRBD1. Trimming at V came to 0 bases and at J to 15 bases, leaving 4 bases not matched to a gene. Germline V gives CDR1 SGHTA, CDR2 FQGNSA. This CDR3 is built from 12 residues.

The gene calls are TRBV4-2 and TRBJ2-2, with unresolved D. Germline assignment: CDR1 LGHNA and CDR2 YNFKEQ. This CDR3 spans 14 amino acids. Trimming stripped 0 bases from V and 0 bases from J, with 2 bases between. CDR3 bases: TGTGCCAGCAGCCAAGACACGAACACCGGGGAGCTGTTTTTT. Translation gives CASSQDTNTGELFF.

The chain couples TRBV4-2 to TRBJ2-7, with 11 bases matching TRBD1. Germline V gene data show CDR1 as LGHNA and CDR2 as YNFKEQ. After removal of 2 bases from V and 2 bases from J, the junction contained 5 bases not matched to a gene. This CDR3 is 16 amino acids long. The CDR3: CASSQRTGGAPYEQYF. In DNA form, the CDR3 reads TGTGCCAGCAGCCAACGGACAGGGGGCGCCCCCTACGAGCAGTACTTC.

This chain joins TRBV5-1 and TRBJ2-5; 12 bases are shared with TRBD2. Trimming removed 4 bases from V and 2 bases from J; junction bases left unmatched: 3. The germline V gene has CDR1 SGHRS and CDR2 YFSETQ. The CDR3 length is 15 residues. The CDR3 region has the DNA TGCGCCAGCAGCCACGGGACTAGCGGGCAAGAGACCCAGTACTTC. Translated: CASSHGTSGQETQYF.

The V gene is TRBV12-3 or TRBV12-4, the J gene TRBJ2-1, with D perhaps given as TRBD1 or TRBD2 (6 bases each). Trimming left V 3 bases short and J 13 bases short, with 16 bases between. The CDR3 contains 13 residues. CDR3 region: CASSFSGGTKQFF. The CDR3 DNA is TGTGCCAGCAGTTTCTCTGGCGGGACAAAACAGTTCTTC.

The chain recombines TRBV9 with TRBJ2-1; D remains unclear. Trimming took 5 bases from V and 6 from J, leaving 15 bases between them. The CDR3 is 14 residues long. Germline values: CDR1 SGDLS, CDR2 YYNGEE. The DNA for the CDR3 is TGTGCCAGCAGGGGGTCCAGCCCTAGCAATGAGCAGTTCTTC. It specifies CASRGSSPSNEQFF.

The chain recombines TRBV4-1 with TRBJ2-7, with D tentatively TRBD2 (5 bases). The CDR3 has 13 residues. Trimming took off 11 bases at V and 3 bases at J, with 17 bases between the two ends. Germline assignment: CDR1 MGHRA and CDR2 YSYEKL. CDR3 nucleotides: TGCGCCTCCGGCAGCGACTACCTCTACGAGCAGTACTTC. It translates to CASGSDYLYEQYF.